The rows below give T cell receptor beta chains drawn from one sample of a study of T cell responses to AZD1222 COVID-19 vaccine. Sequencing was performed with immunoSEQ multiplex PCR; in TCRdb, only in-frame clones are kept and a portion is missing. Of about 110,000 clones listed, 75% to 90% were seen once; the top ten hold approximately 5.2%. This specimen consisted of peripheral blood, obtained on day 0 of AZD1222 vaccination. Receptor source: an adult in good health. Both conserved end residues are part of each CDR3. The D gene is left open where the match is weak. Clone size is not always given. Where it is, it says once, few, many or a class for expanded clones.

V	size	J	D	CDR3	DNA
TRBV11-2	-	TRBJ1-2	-	CASSHRGAGYGYTF	TGTGCCAGCAGCCACCGGGGGGCAGGCTATGGCTACACCTTC
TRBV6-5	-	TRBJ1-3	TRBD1	CASSRTGAAGNTIYF	TGTGCCAGCAGCCGAACAGGGGCGGCTGGAAACACCATATATTTT
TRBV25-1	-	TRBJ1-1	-	CASSEVGMFSRAEAFF	TGTGCCAGCAGTGAAGTCGGGATGTTTTCGCGCGCTGAAGCTTTCTTT
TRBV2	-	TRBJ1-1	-	CASCQREQGEAFF	TGTGCCAGCTGTCAGAGAGAGCAGGGAGAAGCTTTCTTT
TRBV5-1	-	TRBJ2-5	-	CASRRTNQETQYF	TGCGCCAGCAGAAGGACGAATCAAGAGACCCAGTACTTC
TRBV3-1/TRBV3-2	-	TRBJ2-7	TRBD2	CASSPAGGGSYEQYF	TGTGCCAGCAGCCCCGCGGGGGGCGGATCCTACGAGCAGTACTTC
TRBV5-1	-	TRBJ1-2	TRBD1	CASSFGVGQGALGYTF	TGCGCCAGCAGCTTTGGTGTCGGACAGGGGGCGCTTGGCTACACCTTC
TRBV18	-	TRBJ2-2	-	CASSPFAGNTGELFF	TGTGCCAGCTCACCCTTCGCGGGGAACACCGGGGAGCTGTTTTTT
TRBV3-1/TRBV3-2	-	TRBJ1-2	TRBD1	CASSRPGQGVTGYTF	TGTGCCAGCAGCCGCCCGGGACAGGGGGTCACTGGCTACACCTTC
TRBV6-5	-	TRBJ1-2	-	CASSYNPRRGDYGYTF	TGTGCCAGCAGTTACAACCCTCGGAGGGGGGACTATGGCTACACCTTC
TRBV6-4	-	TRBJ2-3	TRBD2	CASSDSTSGGADTQYF	TGTGCCAGCAGTGACTCGACTAGCGGGGGGGCAGATACGCAGTATTTT
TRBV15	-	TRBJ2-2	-	CATSRRIETPPSTTGELFF	TGTGCCACCAGCAGACGAATCGAGACCCCCCCCTCGACCACCGGGGAGCTGTTTTTT
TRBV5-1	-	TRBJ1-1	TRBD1	CASSRLPFDRGPFVQNTEAFF	TGCGCCAGCAGCCGGCTCCCCTTCGACAGGGGGCCGTTTGTTCAGAACACTGAAGCTTTCTTT
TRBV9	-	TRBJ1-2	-	CASSVDRHYGYTF	TGTGCCAGCAGCGTAGACAGGCACTATGGCTACACCTTC
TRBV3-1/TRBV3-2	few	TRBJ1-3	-	CASSPLGPSSGNTIYF	TGTGCCAGCAGCCCCCTAGGACCGTCCTCTGGAAACACCATATATTTT
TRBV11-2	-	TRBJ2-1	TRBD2	CASGNSYNEQFF	TGTGCGAGCGGGAACTCCTACAATGAGCAGTTCTTC
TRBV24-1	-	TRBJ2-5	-	CATSGQGPTRWETQYF	TGTGCCACCAGTGGTCAGGGACCCACCCGGTGGGAGACCCAGTACTTC
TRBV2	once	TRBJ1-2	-	CARGKGDGYTF	TGTGCCCGAGGTAAAGGTGATGGCTACACCTTC
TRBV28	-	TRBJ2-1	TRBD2	CASSSIAGANNEQFF	TGTGCCAGCAGTTCTATAGCGGGGGCCAACAATGAGCAGTTCTTC
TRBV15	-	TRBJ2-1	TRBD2	CATSRAKLSPAGEQFF	TGTGCCACCAGCAGAGCGAAACTATCCCCAGCGGGAGAGCAGTTCTTC
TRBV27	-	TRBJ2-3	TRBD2	CASSPIPTSGTSEQYF	TGTGCCAGCAGTCCCATCCCGACTAGCGGGACCTCTGAGCAGTATTTT
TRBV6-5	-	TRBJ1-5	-	CASSYLGGQSNQPQHF	TGTGCCAGCAGTTATCTAGGAGGACAGAGCAATCAGCCCCAGCATTTT
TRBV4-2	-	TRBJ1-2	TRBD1	CASSQTTGALNYGYTF	TGTGCCAGCAGCCAAACAACAGGGGCCCTGAACTATGGCTACACCTTC
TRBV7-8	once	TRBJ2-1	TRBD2	CASSLGLGTVAGAYNEQFF	TGTGCCAGCAGCTTAGGTCTGGGGACGGTAGCGGGAGCTTACAATGAGCAGTTCTTC
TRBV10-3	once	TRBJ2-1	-	CAIRDLYNEQFF	TGTGCCATCAGGGACCTATACAATGAGCAGTTCTTC
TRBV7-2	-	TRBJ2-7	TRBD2	CASTREWGRAYEQYF	TGTGCCAGCACCCGGGAGTGGGGGAGGGCCTACGAGCAGTACTTC
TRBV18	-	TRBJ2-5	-	CASSLGQRETQYF	TGTGCCAGCTCCCTCGGACAGCGAGAGACCCAGTACTTC
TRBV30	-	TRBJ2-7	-	CAWNPGHYEQYF	TGTGCCTGGAACCCAGGGCATTACGAGCAGTACTTC
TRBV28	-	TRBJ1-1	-	CASSQTGRGNTEAFF	TGTGCCAGCAGCCAGACAGGCCGCGGCAACACTGAAGCTTTCTTT